This TCR beta chain was recovered during a study of cytomegalovirus exposure and HLA in healthy donors. Both 60 Vbeta primers and 13 Jbeta primers went into the PCR. Sequencing was performed with immunoSEQ multiplex PCR; in TCRdb, only in-frame clones are kept and a portion is missing. The sample records approximately 110,000 clones, 76% being singletons. Findings and limits, study-wide: In a later analysis, roughly 17,000 TCR beta sequences were associated with HLA alleles at 0.05 false discovery rate. The presence/absence work took it that sequencing depth was about the same across donors.

Concerning this clone itself: Antigen specificity is unknown.

V lost 4 bases to trimming and J lost 8 bases; unmatched junction nucleotides: 6. The CDR3 runs 13 residues. Germline-derived CDR1 and CDR2 are SGHTS and YDEGEE. Specimen: PBMCs. J is TRBJ2-1 and V is TRBV5-8; 7 bases line up with TRBD1. This clonotype originated in a man aged 45 to 65 in good health and CMV-seronegative. The CDR3 coding sequence is TGTGCCAGCAGCGTGCGACAGGGTCATGAGCAGTTCTTC. This encodes CASSVRQGHEQFF.